This is a list of T cell receptor beta chains from one sample in a study of blood T cells in healthy people across ages. MiXCR, applied by TCRdb to the 5' RACE reads, yields one record per CDR3 protein. The sample lists roughly 560,000 distinct CDR3 sequences; around 24% were seen once. These data are also associated with another study on T cells of mothers and their children.

Sequenced: blood. These receptors were obtained from a boy aged 10-17 years in good health. Both conserved end residues are part of each CDR3. A D gene is named only where the DNA matches it firmly. The size field is filled for only some rows; it gives once, few, many or a size class.

clone size: .; D gene: .; J gene: TRBJ2-1; V gene: TRBV6-4; CDR3 protein: CASSDSGREQFF; CDR3 DNA: TGTGCCAGCAGTGACTCTGGGAGGGAGCAGTTCTTC
clone size: .; D gene: .; J gene: TRBJ2-5; V gene: TRBV27; CDR3 protein: CASSIMGVGETQYF; CDR3 DNA: TGTGCCAGCAGCATAATGGGGGTAGGAGAGACCCAGTACTTC
clone size: .; D gene: .; J gene: TRBJ2-3; V gene: TRBV10-2; CDR3 protein: CASSESIFRESEDTQYF; CDR3 DNA: TGCGCCAGCAGTGAGTCGATATTCCGGGAGTCGGAGGATACGCAGTATTTT
clone size: few; D gene: TRBD1; J gene: TRBJ2-7; V gene: TRBV10-3; CDR3 protein: CAISDRGPYEQYF; CDR3 DNA: TGTGCCATCAGCGACAGGGGACCCTACGAGCAGTACTTC
clone size: .; D gene: TRBD2; J gene: TRBJ2-5; V gene: TRBV6-5; CDR3 protein: CASSQRLAEFETQYF; CDR3 DNA: TGTGCCAGCAGCCAAAGACTAGCTGAGTTTGAGACCCAGTACTTC
clone size: few; D gene: .; J gene: TRBJ2-2; V gene: TRBV20-1; CDR3 protein: CSARDLLARNTGELFF; CDR3 DNA: TGCAGTGCTAGAGATTTGCTAGCTCGGAACACCGGGGAGCTGTTTTTT
clone size: .; D gene: .; J gene: TRBJ2-1; V gene: TRBV7-3; CDR3 protein: CASSLYEGFEQFF; CDR3 DNA: TGTGCCAGCAGCTTATACGAAGGATTTGAGCAGTTCTTC
clone size: .; D gene: .; J gene: TRBJ2-5; V gene: TRBV4-1; CDR3 protein: CASSQVSQIETQYF; CDR3 DNA: TGCGCCAGCAGCCAAGTATCCCAAATAGAGACCCAGTACTTC
clone size: .; D gene: .; J gene: TRBJ2-3; V gene: TRBV7-9; CDR3 protein: CASSLGWGTDTEYF; CDR3 DNA: TGTGCCAGCAGCTTAGGTTGGGGCACAGATACGGAGTATTTT
clone size: many; D gene: TRBD1; J gene: TRBJ2-7; V gene: TRBV7-2; CDR3 protein: CASSFGTGAYEQYF; CDR3 DNA: TGTGCCAGCAGTTTTGGGACAGGGGCCTACGAGCAGTACTTC
clone size: many; D gene: .; J gene: TRBJ2-5; V gene: TRBV29-1; CDR3 protein: CSVEDWAGEAEETQYF; CDR3 DNA: TGCAGCGTTGAAGATTGGGCAGGGGAAGCGGAAGAGACCCAGTACTTC
clone size: .; D gene: TRBD2; J gene: TRBJ2-3; V gene: TRBV10-3; CDR3 protein: CAARAGEGDTQYF; CDR3 DNA: TGTGCCGCCCGGGCGGGGGAGGGAGATACGCAGTATTTT